Following are 32 T cell receptor beta chains from one sample sequenced in a study of cytomegalovirus exposure and HLA in healthy donors. The assay was immunoSEQ multiplex PCR, and TCRdb's table has in-frame clones only and misses some. The repertoire includes some 170,000 clones, 84% of them detected once, and about 10% sits in the top ten. Sequenced input: PBMCs. Receptors originate from a man aged 25 to 40 in good health and CMV-seropositive.

The chain joins TRBV6-1 to TRBJ2-7, with D possibly being TRBD1 (5 bases). CDR1 MNHNS and CDR2 SASEGT come from the germline V gene. This CDR3 contains 14 residues. Deletions cut 2 bases from V and 0 bases from J, with 8 bases between. In DNA, the CDR3 is TGTGCCAGCAGTGAAAGGGGTGACTCCTACGAGCAGTACTTC. Translated, it gives CASSERGDSYEQYF.

The chain carries TRBV5-6 and TRBJ2-7; D uncertain. The CDR3 is 13 residues long. The germline V and J ends were trimmed by 2 bases and 1 base, with 7 bases remaining between them. In germline, CDR1 is SGHDT, CDR2 YYEEEE. The CDR3 spells CASSFGASYEQYF. CDR3 nucleotides: TGTGCCAGCAGCTTTGGAGCGTCCTACGAGCAGTACTTC. Looking up the rest from reference TRBV5-6 and TRBJ2-7 gives the full variable domain: DAGVTQSPTHLIKTRGQQVTLRCSPKSGHDTVSWYQQALGQGPQFIFQYYEEEERQRGNFPDRFSGHQFPNYSSELNVNALLLGDSALYLCASSFGASYEQYFGPGTRLTVT.

The chain uses TRBV27 and TRBJ1-2; D remains unclear. Trimming shortened V by 4 bases and J by 8 bases, and 14 bases separated the two germline ends. CDR1 and CDR2 (germline): MNHEY, SMNVEV (reference sequence). The CDR3 totals 13 residues. The CDR3 region has the DNA TGTGCCAGCAGTTCCGTACCTCGGGTCGGCTACACCTTC. Translating gives CASSSVPRVGYTF.

In this sample, this clone turned up a few times. The chain recombines TRBV6-5 with TRBJ1-5; 9 nucleotides agree with TRBD1. The CDR3 totals 15 residues. The trim removed 5 bases at V and 11 bases at J, leaving 13 bases unmatched. In germline, CDR1 is MNHEY, CDR2 SVGAGI. The CDR3 loop reads CASSRVGTGKSAQHF. DNA of the CDR3: TGTGCCAGCAGTAGAGTAGGGACAGGGAAATCAGCCCAGCATTTT.

The chain employs TRBV5-6 and TRBJ1-3, with 8 nucleotides matching TRBD1. Germline trimming cut 2 bases from V and 2 bases from J; bases unmatched to any gene: 3. Germline CDR1 and CDR2: SGHDT and YYEEEE. CDR3 length: 15 residues. Here the CDR3 reads CASSFTGGAGNTIYF. The CDR3 coding sequence is TGTGCCAGCAGCTTTACAGGGGGAGCTGGAAACACCATATATTTT.

The chain employs TRBV7-2 and TRBJ1-4, with 8 bases identical to TRBD1. Germline V gene sequence: CDR1 SGHTA, CDR2 FQGNSA. The CDR3 sequence is 16 residues long. Trimming cost V 4 bases and J 8 bases; bases outside gene matches: 12. The CDR3 spells CASSSESRGQWEKLFF. The CDR3 DNA reads as TGTGCCAGCAGCTCAGAATCCAGGGGGCAGTGGGAAAAACTGTTTTTT.

This chain joins TRBV5-6 and TRBJ2-5; 7 bases are shared with TRBD1. J was trimmed by 4 bases and V by 2 bases; bases with no gene match: 2. The CDR3 extends over 13 amino acids. Germline CDR1 and CDR2: SGHDT and YYEEEE. In nucleotides, the CDR3 is TGTGCCAGCAGCTTAAGGGGGCCAGAGACCCAGTACTTC. This codes for CASSLRGPETQYF.

The CDR3 nucleotides read TGTGCCAGCAGCTTGGCGGGGGAGGTCTTCGGCTACACCTTC. Amino acids: CASSLAGEVFGYTF. The rearrangement joins TRBV5-6 to TRBJ1-2; D possibly corresponds to TRBD1 (5 bases). In germline, CDR1 is SGHDT, CDR2 YYEEEE. V was shortened by 0 bases and J by 8 bases, with 14 bases between the two germline ends. The CDR3 runs to 14 residues.

This clone was observed a single time. In DNA, the CDR3 is TGTGCCACCCAGCGGGATTTGGGCACAGATACGCAGTATTTT. This encodes CATQRDLGTDTQYF. The gene calls are TRBV6-1 and TRBJ2-3; 7 positions match TRBD2. The CDR3 extends over 14 amino acids. Germline-derived CDR1 and CDR2 are MNHNS and SASEGT. Trimming removed 10 bases from V and 1 base from J; junction bases left unmatched: 8.

V is TRBV9 and J is TRBJ2-7; D perhaps matches TRBD2 (5 bases). Germline V lookup: CDR1 SGDLS, CDR2 YYNGEE. The length of the CDR3 is 15 residues. The germline V and J ends were trimmed by 4 bases and 6 bases, with 20 bases remaining between them. DNA of the CDR3: TGTGCCAGCAGCAAAGAGGACTTTTTAGGCCTCGAGCAGTACTTC. Amino acid sequence: CASSKEDFLGLEQYF.

The rearrangement uses TRBV6-4 and TRBJ2-5; 8 bases match TRBD1. The V segment lost 6 bases and the J segment 5 bases; nucleotides outside the gene matches: 8. Germline V gives CDR1 MRHNA, CDR2 SNTAGT. The length of the CDR3 is 14 residues. This chain's CDR3 is CASSRWTGIETQYF. The CDR3 DNA reads as TGTGCCAGCAGCCGATGGACAGGGATCGAGACCCAGTACTTC.

The chain carries TRBV9 and TRBJ1-4; 8 nucleotides line up with TRBD1. The CDR3 consists of 14 residues. V lost 4 bases, J lost 7 bases, and 6 bases stayed unmatched. Germline CDR1 SGDLS, CDR2 YYNGEE. The CDR3 DNA follows: TGTGCCAGCAGCACACCGGGACAGGTTGAAAAACTGTTTTTT. It translates to CASSTPGQVEKLFF.

The V call is TRBV9, the J call TRBJ2-1; 10 nucleotides match TRBD1. V was clipped by 0 bases and J by 11 bases; unmatched bases: 5. Germline V gene lookup returns CDR1 SGDLS and CDR2 YYNGEE. This CDR3 contains 14 residues. CDR3 in amino acids: CASSVAGDRGKQFF. The CDR3 coding sequence is TGTGCCAGCAGCGTAGCTGGGGACAGGGGTAAGCAGTTCTTC. The whole variable domain, filled in from reference TRBV9 and TRBJ2-1, reads DSGVTQTPKHLITATGQRVTLRCSPRSGDLSVYWYQQSLDQGLQFLIQYYNGEERAKGNILERFSAQQFPDLHSELNLSSLELGDSALYFCASSVAGDRGKQFFGPGTRLTVL.

V gene TRBV5-8 combines with J gene TRBJ2-1; D is possibly TRBD2 (6 bases). The V and J ends lost 3 bases and 14 bases respectively, with 15 bases between them. CDR1 SGHTS and CDR2 YDEGEE come from the germline V gene. The CDR3 sequence is 12 residues long. The CDR3 loop is CASSSGLFEEFF. The CDR3 nucleotides are TGTGCCAGCAGCTCGGGACTTTTTGAAGAGTTCTTC.

This clone was recorded at least ten times. The rearrangement links TRBV6-1 to TRBJ2-5; 8 nucleotides agree with TRBD2. Germline assignment: CDR1 MNHNS and CDR2 SASEGT. V shed 6 bases and J 0 bases; nucleotides not matched to a gene: 3. The CDR3 consists of 14 residues. DNA of the CDR3: TGTGCCAGCAGACTAGCGGTGTACCAAGAGACCCAGTACTTC. Its translation: CASRLAVYQETQYF.

V gene TRBV6-6 combines with J gene TRBJ2-2, with D possibly TRBD2 on 6 matching bases. CDR1 and CDR2 from the germline V gene are MNHNY and SVGAGI (reference sequence). The CDR3 spans 16 residues. V gave up 4 bases and J gave up 0 bases, with 12 bases separating them. Here the CDR3 DNA reads TGTGCCAGCAGTTCCTCCGGGACTGCGAACACCGGGGAGCTGTTTTTT. It specifies CASSSSGTANTGELFF.

This rearrangement joins TRBV29-1 to TRBJ2-7, with 7 bases matching TRBD1. The V and J ends lost 4 bases and 1 base, in that order; junction bases with no gene match: 7. This CDR3 region has 14 residues. CDR1 and CDR2 (germline): SQVTM, ANQGSEA. The CDR3 here is CSVVGRQGSYEQYF. CDR3 DNA sequence: TGCAGCGTTGTGGGGAGACAGGGATCCTACGAGCAGTACTTC.

The V gene is TRBV27, the J gene TRBJ2-7; the D gene is possibly TRBD1 (5 bases). This CDR3 region has 13 residues. With 3 bases removed from V and 2 bases from J, the gap between germline ends came to 8 bases. From germline, CDR1 is MNHEY and CDR2 SMNVEV (reference sequence). The CDR3 region has the DNA TGTGCCAGCAGTTTTTACAGGACCTACGAGCAGTACTTC. Amino acid sequence: CASSFYRTYEQYF.

The V call is TRBV19, the J call TRBJ1-5, with D tentatively TRBD1 (6 bases). Trimming took off 5 bases at V and 2 bases at J, with 13 bases between the two ends. Germline CDR1 is LNHDA and CDR2 is SQIVND (reference sequence). The CDR3 totals 15 residues. The CDR3 nucleotides are TGTGCCAGTAGTTGGGGGGGCGGCCGCAATCAGCCCCAGCATTTT. This codes for CASSWGGGRNQPQHF.

The table lists this clone with a few counts. V is TRBV30 and J is TRBJ1-2; the D gene is possibly TRBD1 (5 bases). V was clipped by 2 bases and J by 14 bases, with 18 bases between them. Germline V gene lookup returns CDR1 GTSNPN and CDR2 SVGIG (reference sequence). The CDR3 spans 12 residues. The CDR3 DNA reads as TGTGCCTGGAGTCCCACATCAGGGTATTGTACCTTC. As protein: CAWSPTSGYCTF.

The chain couples TRBV28 to TRBJ2-5; 7 bases map to TRBD1. J lost 5 bases, V lost 3 bases, and 6 bases had no gene match. CDR3 size: 14 residues. CDR1 and CDR2 from the germline V gene are MDHEN and SYDVKM. CDR3 residues: CASSFAGGRETQYF. CDR3 sequence (DNA): TGTGCCAGCAGTTTTGCAGGGGGAAGGGAGACCCAGTACTTC.

The chain carries TRBV5-6 and TRBJ1-5; 9 bases map to TRBD1. The germline CDR1 and CDR2 sequences are SGHDT and YYEEEE. Trimming took 3 bases from V and 8 from J; bases not matched to a gene: 3. The CDR3 consists of 13 residues. The CDR3 sequence: CASSSDRGEPQHF. CDR3 bases: TGTGCCAGCAGCTCGGACAGGGGCGAGCCCCAGCATTTT.

The chain employs TRBV27 and TRBJ2-3; 12 bases fit TRBD1. This CDR3 comprises 15 residues. With V trimmed by 8 bases and J by 4 bases, 7 bases remained unmatched. Germline CDR1 is MNHEY and CDR2 is SMNVEV (reference sequence). CDR3: CASSGGTGGADTQYF. CDR3 coding DNA: TGTGCCAGCTCTGGGGGGACAGGGGGCGCAGATACGCAGTATTTT.

V and J are TRBV6-1 and TRBJ2-7; 8 bases fit TRBD1. Germline lookup yields CDR1 MNHNS and CDR2 SASEGT. CDR3 length: 14 residues. J lost 0 bases, V lost 8 bases, and 6 bases had no gene match. The CDR3 spells CASYRGASSYEQYF. CDR3 nucleotide sequence: TGTGCCAGCTACAGGGGGGCCAGCTCCTACGAGCAGTACTTC.

The gene calls are TRBV29-1 and TRBJ1-2; TRBD1 matches 8 bases. CDR3 length: 14 amino acids. With V trimmed by 6 bases and J by 8 bases, 14 bases remained unmatched. Germline V lookup: CDR1 SQVTM, CDR2 ANQGSEA. The CDR3 nucleotides are TGCAGCGTGGTGACAGGGGCCCCCCGTGAGGGCTACACCTTC. It specifies CSVVTGAPREGYTF.

The genes are TRBV6-5 and TRBJ1-1, with D possibly matching TRBD1 (5 bases). The V end was cut by 6 bases, the J end by 1 base, with 12 bases between. CDR1 and CDR2 (germline): MNHEY, SVGAGI. The CDR3 covers 14 residues. This CDR3 reads CASSSPGENTEAFF. In DNA, the CDR3 is TGTGCCAGCAGCTCCCCGGGGGAGAACACTGAAGCTTTCTTT.

The CDR3: CASSPDRSQETQYF. In nucleotides, the CDR3 is TGTGCCAGCAGCCCCGACAGATCGCAAGAGACCCAGTACTTC. V and J are TRBV7-6 and TRBJ2-5; perhaps TRBD1 as D (5 bases). The ends were cut back, 5 bases at V and 2 bases at J, with 12 bases in the middle. CDR3 length: 14 residues. CDR1 is SGHVS and CDR2 is FNYEAQ in the germline V gene.

The chain couples TRBV10-1 to TRBJ2-7; 7 bases agree with TRBD2. The CDR3 has 14 residues. The V segment lost 5 bases and the J segment 6 bases; nucleotides outside the gene matches: 10. Germline values: CDR1 WNHNN, CDR2 SYGVQD (reference sequence). CDR3: CASSPIGGLAEQYF. The DNA of the CDR3 is TGCGCCAGCAGTCCCATCGGGGGGTTGGCCGAGCAGTACTTC.

The rearrangement joins TRBV9 to TRBJ1-2, with a weak D call TRBD1 (6 bases). Germline assignment: CDR1 SGDLS and CDR2 YYNGEE. This CDR3 contains 13 residues. V lost 3 bases and J lost 7, with 13 bases in between. The DNA of the CDR3 is TGTGCCAGCAGCGACAGAGGGGGTCGTGGCTACACCTTC. This translates into CASSDRGGRGYTF.

The chain employs TRBV6-4 and TRBJ2-1, with D possibly being TRBD2 (6 bases). Trimming cost V 0 bases and J 3 bases, with 12 bases left between them. This CDR3 contains 16 residues. The germline V gene has CDR1 MRHNA and CDR2 SNTAGT. In DNA, the CDR3 is TGTGCCAGCAGTGACTCGGGTGGCGGGGACTACAATGAGCAGTTCTTC. The encoded protein is CASSDSGGGDYNEQFF.

This chain joins TRBV28 and TRBJ2-7; a weak D match, TRBD2 (6 bases). V was shortened by 2 bases and J by 6 bases, with 11 bases between the two germline ends. CDR1 MDHEN and CDR2 SYDVKM come from the germline V gene. The CDR3 covers 13 residues. Here the CDR3 reads CASSLVRGGEQYF. In nucleotides, the CDR3 is TGTGCCAGCAGTTTAGTGAGGGGAGGCGAGCAGTACTTC.

This clone was seen more than once but under ten times. This chain joins TRBV6-1 and TRBJ1-3; no clear D gene. This CDR3 comprises 15 residues. The germline CDR1 and CDR2 sequences are MNHNS and SASEGT. V was shortened by 3 bases and J by 0 bases, with 9 bases between the two germline ends. Written as DNA, the CDR3 is TGTGCCAGCAGTGAGAGTTCATTCTCTGGAAACACCATATATTTT. Amino acid sequence: CASSESSFSGNTIYF.